This passage covers 10 T cell receptor beta chains from one sample sequenced in a study of blood T cell repertoires in COVID-19. TCRdb's copy holds only in-frame clones and misses some; the assay was immunoSEQ multiplex PCR. This sample has under 130,000 clones, with 84% found just once. Sample: peripheral blood. The receptors were gathered from a human donor in a cohort sampled during active COVID-19.

The chain employs TRBV6-1 and TRBJ1-2; D uncertain. The CDR3 runs 14 residues. CDR1 is MNHNS, CDR2 SASEGT, per germline. V was cut by 3 bases and J by 0 bases, with 8 bases left in between. The CDR3 bases are TGTGCCAGCAGTGAGGCCGTCGCTAACTATGGCTACACCTTC. Its translation is CASSEAVANYGYTF.

The genes are TRBV5-8 and TRBJ2-1, with D tentatively TRBD2 (6 bases). Trimming pared 4 bases from V and 2 bases from J, leaving 13 bases between. CDR1 is SGHTS and CDR2 is YDEGEE in the germline V gene. The CDR3 runs 15 residues. The CDR3 DNA sequence: TGTGCCAGCAGCGAACTTGGGGGGACCTACAATGAGCAGTTCTTC. Protein: CASSELGGTYNEQFF.

V gene TRBV19 combines with J gene TRBJ1-2, with 7 nucleotides matching TRBD1. The V gene's germline CDR1 is LNHDA and CDR2 SQIVND (reference sequence). CDR3 size: 16 residues. The junction had 11 bases not matched to a gene; V was cut back by 6 bases and J by 1 base. The CDR3 is CASRTAGTDGNYGYTF. The CDR3 DNA follows: TGTGCCAGTAGGACGGCCGGGACAGACGGTAACTATGGCTACACCTTC. The variable domain in full, completed from reference TRBV19 and TRBJ1-2, reads DGGITQSPKYLFRKEGQNVTLSCEQNLNHDAMYWYRQDPGQGLRLIYYSQIVNDFQKGDIAEGYSVSREKKESFPLTVTSAQKNPTAFYLCASRTAGTDGNYGYTFGSGTRLTVV.

This chain uses TRBV9 with TRBJ1-1; weak D call: TRBD1 (6 bases). Germline V gene data show CDR1 as SGDLS and CDR2 as YYNGEE. The ends were cut back, 1 base at V and 3 bases at J, with 10 bases in the middle. The CDR3 has 14 residues. The CDR3 reads CASSVTGMDTEAFF. For the CDR3, the DNA is TGTGCCAGCAGCGTAACAGGGATGGACACTGAAGCTTTCTTT. Together with reference TRBV9 and TRBJ1-1, the CDR3 gives the full variable domain: DSGVTQTPKHLITATGQRVTLRCSPRSGDLSVYWYQQSLDQGLQFLIQYYNGEERAKGNILERFSAQQFPDLHSELNLSSLELGDSALYFCASSVTGMDTEAFFGQGTRLTVV.

The genes are TRBV19 and TRBJ1-6; 8 bases agree with TRBD1. With 0 bases clipped from V and 14 bases from J, the junction kept 12 bases outside the gene matches. The CDR3 has 16 amino acids. Germline V gene data show CDR1 as LNHDA and CDR2 as SQIVND (reference sequence). CDR3 sequence: CASSIEGRTGSRTLHF. The DNA of the CDR3 is TGTGCCAGTAGTATAGAGGGAAGGACAGGGAGTCGCACCCTCCACTTT. Complete variable domain (other parts from reference TRBV19 and TRBJ1-6): DGGITQSPKYLFRKEGQNVTLSCEQNLNHDAMYWYRQDPGQGLRLIYYSQIVNDFQKGDIAEGYSVSREKKESFPLTVTSAQKNPTAFYLCASSIEGRTGSRTLHFGNGTRLTVT.

This clone turned up a few times. CDR3 region: CASSKDRVDSPLHF. CDR3 nucleotide sequence: TGTGCCAGCAGCAAGGACAGGGTTGATTCACCCCTCCACTTT. The chain employs TRBV5-4 and TRBJ1-6, with 8 bases that match TRBD1. V dropped 4 bases and J dropped 8; count of bases not matched to a gene: 5. The CDR3 is 14 residues long. The germline gives CDR1 SGHNT, CDR2 YYREEE (reference sequence).

This clone was recorded only once. The rearrangement links TRBV18 to TRBJ1-1; 7 bases align to TRBD1. Germline V lookup: CDR1 KGHSH, CDR2 LQKENI. The CDR3 is made up of 15 amino acids. J was trimmed by 0 bases and V by 5 bases; bases with no gene match: 6. The CDR3 region has the DNA TGTGCCAGCTCAGAAAGGGACAGTGTGAACACTGAAGCTTTCTTT. Translation: CASSERDSVNTEAFF. The entire variable domain, with the rest obtained from reference TRBV18 and TRBJ1-1, is as follows: NAGVMQNPRHLVRRRGQEARLRCSPMKGHSHVYWYRQLPEEGLKFMVYLQKENIIDESGMPKERFSAEFPKEGPSILRIQQVVRGDSAAYFCASSERDSVNTEAFFGQGTRLTVV.

V and J are TRBV6-4 and TRBJ2-1; 10 bases are a match to TRBD2. CDR3 length: 17 amino acids. Germline V gene sequence: CDR1 MRHNA, CDR2 SNTAGT. Trimming cost V 0 bases and J 2 bases; bases outside gene matches: 4. CDR3 in DNA: TGTGCCAGCAGTGACTCGGAGCGGGGGGGACCCTACAATGAGCAGTTCTTC. Amino acid sequence: CASSDSERGGPYNEQFF.

The chain uses TRBV3-1 (or the pseudogene TRBV3-2) and TRBJ2-7; TRBD2 aligns across 7 bases. This CDR3 comprises 14 residues. The junction had 10 bases not matched to a gene; V was cut back by 5 bases and J by 6 bases. The germline V gene encodes CDR1 LGHDT and CDR2 YNNKEL (reference sequence). As DNA, the CDR3 is TGTGCCAGCAGCTTGGGGGGGACCCCTTCCGAGCAGTACTTC. It codes for CASSLGGTPSEQYF.

This clone was picked up a small number of times. The CDR3 loop reads CASSTGRGKGIRGYTF. CDR3 DNA: TGTGCCAGCAGCACAGGGAGGGGGAAGGGGATACGTGGCTACACCTTC. The rearrangement joins TRBV9 to TRBJ1-2; the D gene is possibly TRBD1 (6 bases). Germline assignment: CDR1 SGDLS and CDR2 YYNGEE. The CDR3 is made up of 16 amino acids. The ends were cut back, 4 bases at V and 7 bases at J, with 23 bases in the middle.